This TCR beta chain was documented in a study of CD8 T cells in ankylosing spondylitis. General study findings and limits: It was reported that disease-linked clones were significantly enriched in matched ankylosing spondylitis synovial fluid. Some of the motif variants had earlier been found in reactive arthritis patients' fluid and blood.

TCRdb re-derived calls from the 5' RACE reads in MiXCR, one entry per CDR3 protein. The sample includes 250,000 to 400,000 distinct CDR3 sequences, about 9.9% of them seen just once. This clonotype was seen many times. Its specificity is unknown. This TCR came from a female donor with ankylosing spondylitis or in good health (not recorded which). The sample taken for sequencing was blood, either unsorted or a sorted T cell fraction (not recorded which).

This CDR3 reads CSAIVSGGGYTF. CDR3 DNA: TGCAGTGCTATAGTATCAGGGGGCGGCTACACCTTC. The gene calls are TRBV20-1 and TRBJ1-2; TRBD1 matches 8 bases. Germline V gene sequence: CDR1 DFQATT, CDR2 SNEGSKA (reference sequence). V lost 4 bases to trimming and J lost 8 bases; unmatched junction nucleotides: 6. The CDR3 runs to 12 residues.